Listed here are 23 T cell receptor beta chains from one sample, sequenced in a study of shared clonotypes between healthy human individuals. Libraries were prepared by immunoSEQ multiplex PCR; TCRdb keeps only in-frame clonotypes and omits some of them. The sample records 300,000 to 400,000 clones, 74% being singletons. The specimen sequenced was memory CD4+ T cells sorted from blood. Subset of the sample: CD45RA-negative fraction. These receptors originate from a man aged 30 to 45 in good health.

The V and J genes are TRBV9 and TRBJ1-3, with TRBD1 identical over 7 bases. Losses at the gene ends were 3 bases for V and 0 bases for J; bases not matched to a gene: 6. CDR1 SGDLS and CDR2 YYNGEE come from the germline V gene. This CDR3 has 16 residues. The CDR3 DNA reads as TGTGCCAGCAGCGCCCGGGACAGCAGCTCTGGAAACACCATATATTTT. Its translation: CASSARDSSSGNTIYF.

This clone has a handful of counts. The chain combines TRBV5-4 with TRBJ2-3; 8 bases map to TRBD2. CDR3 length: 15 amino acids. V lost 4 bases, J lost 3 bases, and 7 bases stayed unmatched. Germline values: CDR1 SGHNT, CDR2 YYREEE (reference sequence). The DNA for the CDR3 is TGTGCCAGCAGCAGGCCGGGAGGGCCAACAGATACGCAGTATTTT. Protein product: CASSRPGGPTDTQYF.

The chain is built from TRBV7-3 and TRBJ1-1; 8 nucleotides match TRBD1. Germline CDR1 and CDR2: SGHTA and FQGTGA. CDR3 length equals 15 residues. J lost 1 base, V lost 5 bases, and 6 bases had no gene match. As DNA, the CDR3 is TGTGCCAGCAGCCAGGGGGCAGGGTCGAACACTGAAGCTTTCTTT. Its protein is CASSQGAGSNTEAFF.

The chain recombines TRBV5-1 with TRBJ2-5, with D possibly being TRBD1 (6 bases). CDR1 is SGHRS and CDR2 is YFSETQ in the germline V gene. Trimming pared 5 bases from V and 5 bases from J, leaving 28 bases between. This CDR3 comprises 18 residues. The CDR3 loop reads CASSSQGISFGARETQYF. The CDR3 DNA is TGCGCCAGCAGTAGTCAGGGGATTTCGTTCGGGGCGAGGGAGACCCAGTACTTC.

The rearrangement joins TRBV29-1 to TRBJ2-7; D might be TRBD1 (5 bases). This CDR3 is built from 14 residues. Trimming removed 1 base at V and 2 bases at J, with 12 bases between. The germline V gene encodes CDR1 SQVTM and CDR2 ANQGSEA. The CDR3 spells CSVEVLAGTYEQYF. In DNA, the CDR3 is TGCAGCGTTGAAGTCCTTGCAGGGACCTACGAGCAGTACTTC.

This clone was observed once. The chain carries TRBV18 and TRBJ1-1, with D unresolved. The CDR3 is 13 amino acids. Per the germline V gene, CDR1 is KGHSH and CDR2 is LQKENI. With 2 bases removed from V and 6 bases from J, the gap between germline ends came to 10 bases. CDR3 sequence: CASSPMGSAEAFF. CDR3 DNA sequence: TGTGCCAGCTCACCAATGGGTTCTGCTGAAGCTTTCTTT.

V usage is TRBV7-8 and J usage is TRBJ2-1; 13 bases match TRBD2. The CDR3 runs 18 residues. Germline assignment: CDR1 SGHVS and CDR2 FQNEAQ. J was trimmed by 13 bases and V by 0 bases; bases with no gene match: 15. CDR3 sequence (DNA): TGTGCCAGCAGCTTAGCGCCTTTACTAGCGGGAGGGCCGCTCGTCCAGTTCTTC. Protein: CASSLAPLLAGGPLVQFF.

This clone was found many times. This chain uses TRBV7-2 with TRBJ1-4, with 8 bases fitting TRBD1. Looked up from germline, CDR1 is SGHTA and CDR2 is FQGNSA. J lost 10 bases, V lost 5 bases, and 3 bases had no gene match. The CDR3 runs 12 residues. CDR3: CASSPGQGKLFF. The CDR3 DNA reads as TGTGCCAGCAGCCCAGGACAGGGAAAACTGTTTTTT.

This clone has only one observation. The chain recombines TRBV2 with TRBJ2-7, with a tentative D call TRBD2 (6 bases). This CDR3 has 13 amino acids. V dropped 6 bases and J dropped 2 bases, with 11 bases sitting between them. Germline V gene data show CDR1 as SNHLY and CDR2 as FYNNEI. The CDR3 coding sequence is TGTGCCAGCAGCGGGGGTCTAGCCTACGAGCAGTACTTC. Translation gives CASSGGLAYEQYF.

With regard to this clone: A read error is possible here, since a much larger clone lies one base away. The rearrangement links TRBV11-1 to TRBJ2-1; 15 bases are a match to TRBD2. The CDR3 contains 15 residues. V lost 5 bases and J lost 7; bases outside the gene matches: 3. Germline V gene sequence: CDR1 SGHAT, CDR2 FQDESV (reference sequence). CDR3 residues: CASSPGTSGRNEQFF. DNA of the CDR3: TGTGCCAGCAGCCCCGGGACTAGCGGGAGGAATGAGCAGTTCTTC. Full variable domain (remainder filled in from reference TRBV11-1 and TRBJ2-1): EAEVAQSPRYKITEKSQAVAFWCDPISGHATLYWYRQILGQGPELLVQFQDESVVDDSQLPKDRFSAERLKGVDSTLKIQPAELGDSAMYLCASSPGTSGRNEQFFGPGTRLTVL.

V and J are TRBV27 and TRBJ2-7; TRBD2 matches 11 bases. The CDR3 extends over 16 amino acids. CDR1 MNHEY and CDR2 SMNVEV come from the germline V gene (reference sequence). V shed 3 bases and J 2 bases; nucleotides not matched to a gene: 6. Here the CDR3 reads CASSFILAGVAYEQYF. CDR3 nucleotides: TGTGCCAGCAGTTTCATACTAGCGGGAGTTGCCTACGAGCAGTACTTC.

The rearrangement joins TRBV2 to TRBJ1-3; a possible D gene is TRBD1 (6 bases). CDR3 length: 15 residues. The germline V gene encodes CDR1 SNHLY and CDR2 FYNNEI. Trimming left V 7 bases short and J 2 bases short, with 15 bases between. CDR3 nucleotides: TGTGCCAGCACCTACTATGGACAGCCTGGAAACACCATATATTTT. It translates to CASTYYGQPGNTIYF.

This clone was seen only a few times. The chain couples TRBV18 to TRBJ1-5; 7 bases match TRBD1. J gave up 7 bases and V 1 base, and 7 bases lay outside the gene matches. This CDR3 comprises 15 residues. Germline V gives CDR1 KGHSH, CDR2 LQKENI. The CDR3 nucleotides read TGTGCCAGCTCACCACGAGGGGGCTTCGAGCAGCCCCAGCATTTT. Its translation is CASSPRGGFEQPQHF.

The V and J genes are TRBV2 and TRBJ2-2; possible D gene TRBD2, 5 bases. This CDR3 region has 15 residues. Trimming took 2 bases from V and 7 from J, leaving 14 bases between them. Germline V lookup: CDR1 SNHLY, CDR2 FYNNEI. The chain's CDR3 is CASSELSSGNGELFF. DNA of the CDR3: TGTGCCAGCAGTGAACTCTCAAGCGGCAACGGGGAGCTGTTTTTT. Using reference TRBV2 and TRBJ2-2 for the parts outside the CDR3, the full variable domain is EPEVTQTPSHQVTQMGQEVILRCVPISNHLYFYWYRQILGQKVEFLVSFYNNEISEKSEIFDDQFSVERPDGSNFTLKIRSTKLEDSAMYFCASSELSSGNGELFFGEGSRLTVL.

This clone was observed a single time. In DNA, the CDR3 is TGTGCCAGTAGTATACGAGTACAAGGGCCCCAGCATTTT. This codes for CASSIRVQGPQHF. V and J are TRBV19 and TRBJ1-5; D not resolved. Trimming removed 2 bases at V and 9 bases at J, with 11 bases between. CDR1 and CDR2 from the germline V gene are LNHDA and SQIVND (reference sequence). CDR3 length: 13 residues.

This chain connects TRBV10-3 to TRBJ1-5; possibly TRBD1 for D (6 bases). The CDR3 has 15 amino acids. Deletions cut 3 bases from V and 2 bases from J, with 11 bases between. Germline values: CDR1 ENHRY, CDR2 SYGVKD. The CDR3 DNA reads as TGTGCCATCAGTGAAGGGGGGGCTGGCAATCAGCCCCAGCATTTT. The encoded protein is CAISEGGAGNQPQHF.

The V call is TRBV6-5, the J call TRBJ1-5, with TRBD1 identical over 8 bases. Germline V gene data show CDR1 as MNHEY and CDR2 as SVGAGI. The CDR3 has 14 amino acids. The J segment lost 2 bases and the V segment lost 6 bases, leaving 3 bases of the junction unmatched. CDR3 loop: CASRETGGNQPQHF. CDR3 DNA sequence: TGTGCCAGCAGGGAGACAGGGGGCAATCAGCCCCAGCATTTT.

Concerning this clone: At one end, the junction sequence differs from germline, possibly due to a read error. The CDR3 sequence: CASSLTSSHNEQFF. CDR3 DNA sequence: TGCGCCAGCAGCTTGACTAGCTCCCACAATGAGCAGTTCTTC. This rearrangement joins TRBV5-1 to TRBJ2-1; D possibly corresponds to TRBD2 (6 bases). The CDR3 runs to 14 residues. The V gene's germline CDR1 is SGHRS and CDR2 YFSETQ.

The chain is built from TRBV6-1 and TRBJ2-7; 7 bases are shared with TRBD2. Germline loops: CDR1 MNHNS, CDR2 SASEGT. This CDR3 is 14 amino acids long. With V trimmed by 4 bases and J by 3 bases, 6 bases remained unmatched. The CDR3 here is CASSASSGGYEQYF. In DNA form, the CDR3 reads TGTGCCAGCAGTGCCTCTAGCGGAGGCTACGAGCAGTACTTC.

The CDR3 bases are TGTGCCAGCGGCCAGGGGGTACGGACTGAAGCTTTCTTT. Translation: CASGQGVRTEAFF. The V gene is TRBV6-5, the J gene TRBJ1-1, with 7 bases that match TRBD1. With 8 bases clipped from V and 5 bases from J, the junction kept 8 bases outside the gene matches. Germline V gene sequence: CDR1 MNHEY, CDR2 SVGAGI. The length of the CDR3 is 13 residues.

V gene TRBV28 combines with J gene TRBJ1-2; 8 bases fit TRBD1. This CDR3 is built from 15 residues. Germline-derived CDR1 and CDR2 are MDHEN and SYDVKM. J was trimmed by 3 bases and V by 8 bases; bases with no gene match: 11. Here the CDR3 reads CASVAPGTGYYGYTF. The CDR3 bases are TGTGCCAGCGTGGCACCCGGGACAGGCTACTATGGCTACACCTTC.

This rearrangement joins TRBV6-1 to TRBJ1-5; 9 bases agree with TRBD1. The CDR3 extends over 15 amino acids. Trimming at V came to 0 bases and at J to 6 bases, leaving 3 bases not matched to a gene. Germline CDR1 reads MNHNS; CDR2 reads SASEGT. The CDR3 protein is CASSEAGQGIQPQHF. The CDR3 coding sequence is TGTGCCAGCAGTGAAGCGGGACAGGGAATTCAGCCCCAGCATTTT.

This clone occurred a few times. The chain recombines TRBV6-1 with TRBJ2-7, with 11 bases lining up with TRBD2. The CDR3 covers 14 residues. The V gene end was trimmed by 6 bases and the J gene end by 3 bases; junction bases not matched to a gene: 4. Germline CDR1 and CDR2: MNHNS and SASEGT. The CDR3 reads CASRIGTSGYEQYF. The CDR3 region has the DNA TGTGCCAGCAGGATCGGGACTAGCGGCTACGAGCAGTACTTC.